The 27 T cell receptor beta chains presented below share a single source sample, sequenced in a study of blood T cells in healthy people across ages. For the second PCR, which ran for about 7 to 11 cycles, a sample-barcoded 5' primer and a J-beta primer mix were used. TCRdb passed the 5' RACE reads through MiXCR, listing each CDR3 protein once. The repertoire holds 700,000 or so distinct CDR3 sequences, with roughly two fifths as singletons. Sequenced: blood. All receptors come from a man older than 75 in good health.

As concerns this clonotype: One base away lies a much larger clone, so this may be a sequencing read error. As DNA, the CDR3 is TGCAGTGCTAGAGACTACTACGAGCAGTACTTC. Its translation: CSARDYYEQYF. The chain couples TRBV20-1 to TRBJ2-7; no firm D call. The V end lost 0 bases, the J end lost 3 bases, and 3 bases lay between the germline ends. CDR3 size: 11 residues. Per germline, CDR1 DFQATT and CDR2 SNEGSKA (reference sequence).

The V gene is TRBV6-1, the J gene TRBJ1-5; possible D gene TRBD1, 5 bases. CDR1 MNHNS and CDR2 SASEGT come from the germline V gene. Trimming cost V 8 bases and J 3 bases, with 17 bases left between them. The CDR3 contains 15 residues. The CDR3: CASGAGGTFNQPQHF. The CDR3 coding sequence is TGTGCCAGCGGCGCGGGGGGTACTTTCAATCAGCCCCAGCATTTT.

The chain combines TRBV12-3 or TRBV12-4 with TRBJ2-1; TRBD2 agrees at 7 bases. The CDR3 has 18 residues. V lost 5 bases and J lost 9; bases outside the gene matches: 22. This chain's CDR3 is CASSATPTGASGAPEQFF. In DNA, the CDR3 is TGTGCCAGCAGTGCCACGCCAACCGGGGCTAGCGGTGCACCTGAGCAGTTCTTC.

This clonotype was seen more than once but under ten times. The V gene is TRBV7-9, the J gene TRBJ2-7; 9 bases are a match to TRBD1. Looked up from germline, CDR1 is SEHNR and CDR2 is FQNEAQ (reference sequence). The CDR3 spans 14 residues. The V segment lost 5 bases and the J segment 9 bases; nucleotides outside the gene matches: 11. CDR3 loop: CASSRGQGPLVQYF. The CDR3 DNA sequence: TGTGCCAGCAGCCGGGGACAGGGCCCCCTGGTGCAGTACTTC.

V gene TRBV3-1 combines with J gene TRBJ2-1; TRBD2 matches at 12 bases. The J call could be wrong; TRBJ2-7 is a better fit for the DNA end. Germline V lookup: CDR1 LGHDT, CDR2 YNNKEL (reference sequence). There are 16 residues in the CDR3. Written as DNA, the CDR3 is TGTGCCAGCAGCCGGAAGACTAGCGGGGGCTACAATGAGCAGTACTTC. Its protein is CASSRKTSGGYNEQYF.

The genes are TRBV3-1 and TRBJ1-6; tentatively, D is TRBD1 (6 bases). V lost 0 bases and J 7 bases, leaving 16 bases between the germline ends. CDR1 is LGHDT, CDR2 YNNKEL, per germline (reference sequence). CDR3 length: 17 residues. CDR3 coding DNA: TGTGCCAGCAGCCAAGATCGCAGGGGCACACAAAATTCACCCCTCCACTTT. This sequence encodes CASSQDRRGTQNSPLHF.

This clonotype was counted a few times. The rearrangement links TRBV5-1 to TRBJ1-2; perhaps TRBD1 as D (6 bases). The V end was cut by 3 bases, the J end by 2 bases, with 11 bases between. CDR3 size: 14 residues. Germline values: CDR1 SGHRS, CDR2 YFSETQ. The CDR3 region is CASSSQGGNYGYTF. CDR3 DNA sequence: TGCGCCAGCAGCTCACAGGGAGGAAACTATGGCTACACCTTC.

The chain employs TRBV18 and TRBJ2-5, with 7 bases lining up with TRBD2. The trim removed 3 bases at V and 3 bases at J, leaving 13 bases unmatched. The CDR3 totals 17 residues. The germline V gene encodes CDR1 KGHSH and CDR2 LQKENI. CDR3 region: CASSPGLGNKNEETQYF. CDR3 bases: TGTGCCAGCTCACCTGGACTAGGAAATAAAAATGAAGAGACCCAGTACTTC.

The chain links TRBV5-6 to TRBJ2-2; 7 bases fit TRBD1. J gave up 3 bases and V 4 bases, and 6 bases lay outside the gene matches. Germline assignment: CDR1 SGHDT and CDR2 YYEEEE. The CDR3 totals 15 residues. CDR3: CASSRQGFYTGELFF. In nucleotides, the CDR3 is TGTGCCAGCAGCCGACAGGGTTTTTACACCGGGGAGCTGTTTTTT.

The chain uses TRBV7-9 and TRBJ2-1; TRBD2 matches 7 bases. The CDR3 sequence is 13 residues long. The germline gives CDR1 SEHNR, CDR2 FQNEAQ (reference sequence). With 7 bases clipped from V and 8 bases from J, the junction kept 8 bases outside the gene matches. The CDR3 spells CASKRGWGDEQFF. CDR3 nucleotide sequence: TGTGCCAGCAAGCGGGGATGGGGAGATGAGCAGTTCTTC.

Points on this clonotype: One end of the junction is discordant with germline, which a read error may explain. This chain joins TRBV12-3 or TRBV12-4 and TRBJ2-1; TRBD2 matches at 8 bases. The end of the DNA is better explained by TRBJ2-7, so the J call may be wrong. The CDR3 spans 15 residues. CDR3 in DNA: TGTGCCAACAGTTCCCTTTCTAGCGGGTACAATGAGCAGTACTTC. This codes for CANSSLSSGYNEQYF.

This clonotype occurred a few times. The chain combines TRBV3-1 with TRBJ2-5; 7 positions agree with TRBD1. The closer fit of TRBJ2-7 to the DNA end suggests the J call may be wrong. Germline V gives CDR1 LGHDT, CDR2 YNNKEL (reference sequence). The CDR3 length is 16 residues. The CDR3 here is CASSQDQVGQFYEQYF. The CDR3 DNA reads TGTGCCAGCAGCCAAGATCAAGTGGGACAGTTCTACGAGCAGTACTTC.

This chain joins TRBV7-2 and TRBJ2-3, with TRBD2 matching 8 bases. Unmatched junction bases numbered 14, after V lost 2 bases and J lost 4 bases. Germline CDR1 is SGHTA and CDR2 is FQGNSA. CDR3 length: 18 amino acids. The CDR3 loop reads CASSLQMSAGGPADTQYF. The CDR3 DNA reads as TGTGCCAGCAGCTTACAAATGAGTGCGGGGGGTCCGGCAGATACGCAGTATTTT.

This clonotype was counted between two and nine times. CDR3 sequence: CASSFGTGADTQYF. In nucleotides, the CDR3 is TGTGCCAGCAGCTTCGGGACAGGGGCAGATACGCAGTATTTT. The genes are TRBV5-6 and TRBJ2-3; TRBD1 matches at 10 bases. Trimming at V came to 2 bases and at J to 4 bases, leaving 1 base not matched to a gene. Germline assignment: CDR1 SGHDT and CDR2 YYEEEE. The CDR3 has 14 amino acids.

This chain uses TRBV7-8 with TRBJ2-4, with TRBD1 identical over 12 bases. The V gene's germline CDR1 is SGHVS and CDR2 FQNEAQ. CDR3 length: 16 amino acids. The V gene end was trimmed by 3 bases and the J gene end by 6 bases; junction bases not matched to a gene: 6. CDR3 DNA: TGTGCCAGCAGCTTGGGACAGGGGGCGAATCCAAACATTCAGTACTTC. Its protein product is CASSLGQGANPNIQYF. The variable domain in full, with the rest retrieved from reference TRBV7-8 and TRBJ2-4, is GAGVSQSPRYKVAKRGQDVALRCDPISGHVSLFWYQQALGQGPEFLTYFQNEAQLDKSGLPSDRFFAERPEGSVSTLKIQRTQQEDSAVYLCASSLGQGANPNIQYFGAGTRLSVL.

This clonotype was counted between two and nine times. V is TRBV10-2 and J is TRBJ2-7, with 9 bases identical to TRBD1. This CDR3 region has 17 residues. V lost 6 bases, J lost 6 bases, and 18 bases stayed unmatched. Germline CDR1 is WSHSY and CDR2 is SAAADI. This CDR3 is CASRLPGQGGFVGEQYF. CDR3 sequence (DNA): TGCGCCAGCAGACTACCGGGACAGGGTGGGTTTGTCGGCGAGCAGTACTTC.

The chain recombines TRBV7-2 with TRBJ1-4; maybe TRBD1 (5 bases). The CDR3 is 15 amino acids. CDR1 is SGHTA and CDR2 is FQGNSA in the germline V gene. The germline V and J ends were trimmed by 1 base and 3 bases, with 9 bases remaining between them. CDR3 nucleotides: TGTGCCAGCAGCTTAGTCGGGGGGGCTAATGAAAAACTGTTTTTT. This encodes CASSLVGGANEKLFF.

This chain uses TRBV10-3 with TRBJ1-4, with TRBD1 matching over 10 bases. In germline, CDR1 is ENHRY, CDR2 SYGVKD. The CDR3 is made up of 15 amino acids. The junction had 2 bases not matched to a gene; V was cut back by 2 bases and J by 5 bases. The CDR3 loop is CAISEAGQGNEKLFF. The CDR3 coding sequence is TGTGCCATCAGTGAGGCGGGACAGGGGAATGAAAAACTGTTTTTT.

The V call is TRBV28, the J call TRBJ1-1, with 9 bases aligning to TRBD1. Germline CDR1 MDHEN, CDR2 SYDVKM. This CDR3 is 13 amino acids long. The trim removed 5 bases at V and 8 bases at J, leaving 6 bases unmatched. The CDR3 DNA reads TGTGCCAGCAGTGGACCCGGGACAGGGGAAGCTTTCTTT. This encodes CASSGPGTGEAFF.

The J gene is TRBJ1-4, the V gene TRBV20-1; D gene uncertain. Germline CDR1 is DFQATT and CDR2 is SNEGSKA (reference sequence). V lost 3 bases and J lost 7, with 9 bases in between. The CDR3 runs to 12 residues. This chain's CDR3 is CSASPISEKLFF. CDR3 in DNA: TGCAGTGCTAGCCCCATAAGTGAAAAACTGTTTTTT.

About this clonotype: An end of the junction does not agree with germline; a read error may underlie this. The chain combines TRBV5-1 with TRBJ2-7; 7 bases line up with TRBD1. The CDR3 is 15 residues long. Germline CDR1 and CDR2: SGHRS and YFSETQ. The CDR3 DNA follows: TGCGCCAGCAGCTTGGCCGCAGGGGGATTCTACGGGCAGTACTTC. Its translation: CASSLAAGGFYGQYF.

There are a few counts of this clonotype. The V gene is TRBV6-2 or TRBV6-3, the J gene TRBJ2-3; D may match TRBD1 or TRBD2 (6 bases each). The length of the CDR3 is 12 residues. V dropped 8 bases and J dropped 9 bases, with 15 bases sitting between them. The V gene's germline CDR1 is MNHEY and CDR2 SVGEGT. The CDR3 spells CASGKQGGTQYF. The CDR3 bases are TGTGCCAGCGGCAAACAGGGAGGAACGCAGTATTTT.

The J gene is TRBJ2-6, the V gene TRBV10-3, with D maybe TRBD2 (5 bases). The V gene lost 4 bases and the J gene lost 0 bases, with 10 bases spanning the gap. In germline, CDR1 is ENHRY, CDR2 SYGVKD. The length of the CDR3 is 16 residues. The CDR3 sequence is CAISGGSRSGANVLTF. The DNA of the CDR3 is TGTGCCATCAGTGGTGGGAGTCGCTCTGGGGCCAACGTCCTGACTTTC.

This sequence joins TRBV7-9 and TRBJ1-6; tentative D call: TRBD1 (5 bases). This CDR3 comprises 14 residues. V lost 5 bases, J lost 8 bases, and 13 bases lay in between. The germline V gene encodes CDR1 SEHNR and CDR2 FQNEAQ (reference sequence). The CDR3 bases are TGTGCCAGCAGCGCTAACCGGGGGTATTCACCCCTCCACTTT. Translation gives CASSANRGYSPLHF.

There are many counts of this clonotype. The chain is built from TRBV27 and TRBJ2-5; 12 bases are a match to TRBD2. Germline V CDR1 and CDR2: MNHEY, SMNVEV (reference sequence). Unmatched junction bases numbered 6, after V lost 6 bases and J lost 4 bases. The CDR3 length is 15 residues. The CDR3 sequence: CASRTSGGPAETQYF. DNA of the CDR3: TGTGCCAGCAGGACTAGCGGGGGTCCGGCAGAGACCCAGTACTTC.

In its sample, this clonotype was seen once. This chain links TRBV5-6 with TRBJ2-7; D gene ambiguous. The CDR3 runs 13 residues. The germline V and J ends were trimmed by 5 bases and 0 bases, with 9 bases remaining between them. Per the germline V gene, CDR1 is SGHDT and CDR2 is YYEEEE. As DNA, the CDR3 is TGTGCCAGCAGGCACGGAAGCTCCTACGAGCAGTACTTC. Protein product: CASRHGSSYEQYF. The variable domain in full, with the rest retrieved from reference TRBV5-6 and TRBJ2-7, is DAGVTQSPTHLIKTRGQQVTLRCSPKSGHDTVSWYQQALGQGPQFIFQYYEEEERQRGNFPDRFSGHQFPNYSSELNVNALLLGDSALYLCASRHGSSYEQYFGPGTRLTVT.

This sequence joins TRBV30 and TRBJ2-3, with 9 bases that match TRBD2. V was clipped by 4 bases and J by 2 bases; unmatched bases: 4. Germline loops: CDR1 GTSNPN, CDR2 SVGIG (reference sequence). The CDR3 spans 14 residues. CDR3 sequence (DNA): TGTGCCTGGATCCCTAGCGGGAACACAGATACGCAGTATTTT. It specifies CAWIPSGNTDTQYF.